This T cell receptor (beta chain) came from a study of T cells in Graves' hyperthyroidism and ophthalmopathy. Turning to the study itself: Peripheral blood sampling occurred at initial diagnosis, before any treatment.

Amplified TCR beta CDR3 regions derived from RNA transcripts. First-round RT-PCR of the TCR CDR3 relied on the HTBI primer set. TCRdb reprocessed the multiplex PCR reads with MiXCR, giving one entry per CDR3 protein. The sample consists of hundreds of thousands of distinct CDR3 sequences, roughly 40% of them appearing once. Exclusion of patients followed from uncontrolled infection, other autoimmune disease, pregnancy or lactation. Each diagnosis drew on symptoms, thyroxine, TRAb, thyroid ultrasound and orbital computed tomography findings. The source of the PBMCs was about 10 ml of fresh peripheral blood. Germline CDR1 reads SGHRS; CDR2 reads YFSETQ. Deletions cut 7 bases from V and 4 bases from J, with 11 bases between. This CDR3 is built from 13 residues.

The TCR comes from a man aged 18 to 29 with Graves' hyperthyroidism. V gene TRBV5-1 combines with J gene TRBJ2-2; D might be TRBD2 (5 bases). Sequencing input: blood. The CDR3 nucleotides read TGCGCCAGCCACGGGGAGACCACCGGGGAGCTGTTTTTT. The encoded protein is CASHGETTGELFF.